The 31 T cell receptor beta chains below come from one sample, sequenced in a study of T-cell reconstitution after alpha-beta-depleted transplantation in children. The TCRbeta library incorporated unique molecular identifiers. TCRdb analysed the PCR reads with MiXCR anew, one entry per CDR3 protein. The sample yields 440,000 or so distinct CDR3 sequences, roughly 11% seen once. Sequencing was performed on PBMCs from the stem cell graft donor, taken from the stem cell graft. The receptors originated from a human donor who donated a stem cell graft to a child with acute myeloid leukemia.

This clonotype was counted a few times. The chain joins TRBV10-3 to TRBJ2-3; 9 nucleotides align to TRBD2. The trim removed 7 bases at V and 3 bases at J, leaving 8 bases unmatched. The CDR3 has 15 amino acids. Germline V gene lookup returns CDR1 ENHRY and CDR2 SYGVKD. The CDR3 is CAIKSGSGGTDTQYF. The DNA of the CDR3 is TGTGCCATCAAAAGCGGGAGCGGGGGGACAGATACGCAGTATTTT.

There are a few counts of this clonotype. For the CDR3, the DNA is TGTGCCAGCAGCCAAGATAATCGAGGGTCGGGAGTACTCCACTTT. Translating it yields CASSQDNRGSGVLHF. The chain employs TRBV3-1 and TRBJ1-6; D unclear. Germline CDR1 is LGHDT and CDR2 is YNNKEL (reference sequence). This CDR3 spans 15 amino acids. With 0 bases removed from V and 16 bases from J, the gap between germline ends came to 19 bases.

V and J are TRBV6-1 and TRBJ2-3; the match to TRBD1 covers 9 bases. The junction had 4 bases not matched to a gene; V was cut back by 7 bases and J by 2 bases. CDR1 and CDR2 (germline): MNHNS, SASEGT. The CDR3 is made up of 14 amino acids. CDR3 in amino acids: CASNQQGATDTQYF. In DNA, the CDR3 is TGTGCCAGCAACCAACAGGGGGCCACAGATACGCAGTATTTT.

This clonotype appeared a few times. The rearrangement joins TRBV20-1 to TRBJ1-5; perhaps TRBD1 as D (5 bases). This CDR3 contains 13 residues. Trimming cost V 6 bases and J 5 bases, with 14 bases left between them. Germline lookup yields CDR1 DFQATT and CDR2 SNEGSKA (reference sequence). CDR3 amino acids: CSAPSAGDQPQHF. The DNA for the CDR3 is TGCAGTGCCCCCAGTGCGGGGGATCAGCCCCAGCATTTT.

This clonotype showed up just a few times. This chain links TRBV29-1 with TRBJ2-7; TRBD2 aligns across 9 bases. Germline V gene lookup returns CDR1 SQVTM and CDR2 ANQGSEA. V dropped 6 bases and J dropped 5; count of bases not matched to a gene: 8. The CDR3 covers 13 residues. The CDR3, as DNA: TGCAGCGTCTTTAGCGGGAGAATCCACGAGCAGTACTTC. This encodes CSVFSGRIHEQYF.

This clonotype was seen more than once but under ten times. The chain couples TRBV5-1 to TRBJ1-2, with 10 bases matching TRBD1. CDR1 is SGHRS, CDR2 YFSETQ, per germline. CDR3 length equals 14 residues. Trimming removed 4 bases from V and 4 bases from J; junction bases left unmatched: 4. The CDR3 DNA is TGCGCCAGCAGCGTGACAGGGGGCGTCTATGGCTACACCTTC. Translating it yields CASSVTGGVYGYTF.

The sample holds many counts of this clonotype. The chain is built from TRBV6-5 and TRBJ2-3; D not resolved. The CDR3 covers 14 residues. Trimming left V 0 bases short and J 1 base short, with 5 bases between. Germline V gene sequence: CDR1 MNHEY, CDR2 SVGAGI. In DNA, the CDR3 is TGTGCCAGCAGTTACTCGGAAGGCACAGATACGCAGTATTTT. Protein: CASSYSEGTDTQYF.

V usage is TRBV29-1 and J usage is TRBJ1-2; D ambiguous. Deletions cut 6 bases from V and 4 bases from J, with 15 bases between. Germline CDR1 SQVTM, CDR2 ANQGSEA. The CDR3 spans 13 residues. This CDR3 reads CSVPYLVVYGYTF. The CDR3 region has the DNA TGCAGCGTGCCATACCTTGTAGTCTATGGCTACACCTTC.

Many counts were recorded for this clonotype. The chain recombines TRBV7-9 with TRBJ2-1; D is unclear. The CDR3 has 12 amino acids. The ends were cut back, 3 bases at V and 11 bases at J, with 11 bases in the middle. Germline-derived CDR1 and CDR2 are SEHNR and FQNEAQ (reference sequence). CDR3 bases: TGTGCCAGCAGCTTGGGGTTGGAGAAGCAGTTCTTC. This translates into CASSLGLEKQFF.

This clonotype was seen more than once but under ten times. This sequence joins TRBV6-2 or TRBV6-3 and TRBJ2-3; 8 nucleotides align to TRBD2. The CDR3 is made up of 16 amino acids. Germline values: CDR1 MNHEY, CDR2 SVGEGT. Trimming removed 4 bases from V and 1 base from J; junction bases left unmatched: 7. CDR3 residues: CASSSVAGRGTDTQYF. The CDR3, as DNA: TGTGCCAGCAGTTCCGTAGCGGGACGGGGCACAGATACGCAGTATTTT.

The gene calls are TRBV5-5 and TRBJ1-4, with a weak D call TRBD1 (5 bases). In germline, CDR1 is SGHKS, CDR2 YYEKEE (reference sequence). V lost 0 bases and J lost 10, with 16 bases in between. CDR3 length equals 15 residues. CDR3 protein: CASSLDPGETSKLFF. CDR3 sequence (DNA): TGTGCCAGCAGCTTGGATCCGGGGGAAACGTCAAAACTGTTTTTT. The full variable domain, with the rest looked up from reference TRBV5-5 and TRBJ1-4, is DAGVTQSPTHLIKTRGQQVTLRCSPISGHKSVSWYQQVLGQGPQFIFQYYEKEERGRGNFPDRFSARQFPNYSSELNVNALLLGDSALYLCASSLDPGETSKLFFGSGTQLSVL.

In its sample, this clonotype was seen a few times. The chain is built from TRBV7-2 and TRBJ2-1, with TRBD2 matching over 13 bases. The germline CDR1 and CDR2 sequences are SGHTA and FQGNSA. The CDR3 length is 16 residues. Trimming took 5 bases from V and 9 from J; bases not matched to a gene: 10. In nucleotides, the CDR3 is TGTGCCAGCAGCCCCGGGACTAGCGGGACAGTTAGTGAGCAGTTCTTC. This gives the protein CASSPGTSGTVSEQFF.

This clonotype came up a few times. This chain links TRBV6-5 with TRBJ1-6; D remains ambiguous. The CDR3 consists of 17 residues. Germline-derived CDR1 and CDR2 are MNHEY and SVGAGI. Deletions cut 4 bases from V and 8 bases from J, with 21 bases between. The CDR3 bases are TGTGCCAGCAGTTCAACCCCGGGGAATTTCCCCTATTCACCCCTCCACTTT. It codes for CASSSTPGNFPYSPLHF.

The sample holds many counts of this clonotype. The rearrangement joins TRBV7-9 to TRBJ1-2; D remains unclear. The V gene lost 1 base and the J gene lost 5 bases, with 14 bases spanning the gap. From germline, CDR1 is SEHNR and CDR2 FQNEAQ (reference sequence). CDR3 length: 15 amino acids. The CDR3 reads CASSLGTEDVYGYTF. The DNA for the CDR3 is TGTGCCAGCAGCTTAGGTACCGAGGACGTATATGGCTACACCTTC.

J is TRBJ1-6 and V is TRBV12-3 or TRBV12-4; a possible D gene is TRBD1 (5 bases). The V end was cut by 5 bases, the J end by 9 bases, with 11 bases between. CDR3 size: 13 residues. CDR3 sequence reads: CASSPLGASPLHF. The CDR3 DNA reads TGTGCCAGCAGTCCGCTCGGGGCTTCACCCCTCCACTTT.

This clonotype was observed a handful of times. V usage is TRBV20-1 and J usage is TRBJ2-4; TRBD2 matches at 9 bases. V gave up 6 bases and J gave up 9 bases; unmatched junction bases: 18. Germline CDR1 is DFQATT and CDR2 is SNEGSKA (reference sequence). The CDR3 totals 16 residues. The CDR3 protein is CSAHSRSAGGPSIQYF. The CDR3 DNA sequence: TGCAGTGCCCACAGCCGGTCAGCGGGGGGTCCGTCCATTCAGTACTTC.

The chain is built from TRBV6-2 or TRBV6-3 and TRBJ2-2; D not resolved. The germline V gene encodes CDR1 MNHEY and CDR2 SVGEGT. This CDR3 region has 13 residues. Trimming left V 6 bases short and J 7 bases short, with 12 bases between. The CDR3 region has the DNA TGTGCCAGCAGCTTCGGAACGAGCGGGGAGCTGTTTTTT. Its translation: CASSFGTSGELFF.

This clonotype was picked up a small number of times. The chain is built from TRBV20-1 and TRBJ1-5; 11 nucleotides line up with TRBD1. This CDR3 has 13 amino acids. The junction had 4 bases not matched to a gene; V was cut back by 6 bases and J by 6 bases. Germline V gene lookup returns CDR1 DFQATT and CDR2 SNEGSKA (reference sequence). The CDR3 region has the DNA TGCAGTGCCGGACAGGGGGCCGTTCAGCCCCAGCATTTT. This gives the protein CSAGQGAVQPQHF.

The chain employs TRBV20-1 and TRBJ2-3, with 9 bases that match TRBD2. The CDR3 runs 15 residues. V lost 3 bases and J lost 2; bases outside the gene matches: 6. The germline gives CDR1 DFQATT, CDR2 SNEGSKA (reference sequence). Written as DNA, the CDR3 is TGCAGTGCTAGTAGACTAGCGGACTACACAGATACGCAGTATTTT. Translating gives CSASRLADYTDTQYF.

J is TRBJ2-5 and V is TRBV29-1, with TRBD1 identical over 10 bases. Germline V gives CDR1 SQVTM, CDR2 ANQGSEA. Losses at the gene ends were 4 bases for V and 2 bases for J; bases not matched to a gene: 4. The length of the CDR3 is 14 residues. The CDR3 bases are TGCAGCGTTGCCAGGACAGGGGGACAAGAGACCCAGTACTTC. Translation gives CSVARTGGQETQYF. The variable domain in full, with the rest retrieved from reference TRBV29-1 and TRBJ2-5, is SAVISQKPSRDICQRGTSLTIQCQVDSQVTMMFWYRQQPGQSLTLIATANQGSEATYESGFVIDKFPISRPNLTFSTLTVSNMSPEDSSIYLCSVARTGGQETQYFGPGTRLLVL.

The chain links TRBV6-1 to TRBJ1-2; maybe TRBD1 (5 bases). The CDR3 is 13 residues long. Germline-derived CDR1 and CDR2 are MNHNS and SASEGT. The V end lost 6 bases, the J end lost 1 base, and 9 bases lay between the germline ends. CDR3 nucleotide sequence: TGTGCCAGCAGCGGGGCGGGTAACTATGGCTACACCTTC. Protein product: CASSGAGNYGYTF.

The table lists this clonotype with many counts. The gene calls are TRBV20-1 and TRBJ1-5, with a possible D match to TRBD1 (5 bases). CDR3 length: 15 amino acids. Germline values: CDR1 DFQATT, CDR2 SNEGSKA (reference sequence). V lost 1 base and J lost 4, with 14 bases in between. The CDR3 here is CSARVGTTVNQPQHF. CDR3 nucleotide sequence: TGCAGTGCTAGAGTTGGGACCACAGTTAATCAGCCCCAGCATTTT.

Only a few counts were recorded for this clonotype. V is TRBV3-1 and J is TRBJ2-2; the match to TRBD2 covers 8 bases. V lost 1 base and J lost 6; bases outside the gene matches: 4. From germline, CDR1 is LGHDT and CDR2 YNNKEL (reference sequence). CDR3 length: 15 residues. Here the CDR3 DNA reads TGTGCCAGCAGCCAAGTCGGGGGGGCTTCCGGGGAGCTGTTTTTT. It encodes CASSQVGGASGELFF.

This chain's CDR3 is CASSVTTRSNEQFF. As DNA, the CDR3 is TGTGCCAGCAGCGTAACTACACGGAGCAACGAGCAGTTCTTC. The V call is TRBV12-3 or TRBV12-4, the J call TRBJ2-1; D remains ambiguous. Trimming pared 6 bases from V and 10 bases from J, leaving 19 bases between. The length of the CDR3 is 14 residues.

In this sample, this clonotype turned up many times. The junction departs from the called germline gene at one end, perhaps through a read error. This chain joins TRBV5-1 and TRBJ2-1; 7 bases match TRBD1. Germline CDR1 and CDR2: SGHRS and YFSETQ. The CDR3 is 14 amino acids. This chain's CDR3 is CASSPGTDYNEQFF. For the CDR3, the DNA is TGTGCCAGCAGCCCCGGGACAGATTACAATGAGCAGTTCTTC.

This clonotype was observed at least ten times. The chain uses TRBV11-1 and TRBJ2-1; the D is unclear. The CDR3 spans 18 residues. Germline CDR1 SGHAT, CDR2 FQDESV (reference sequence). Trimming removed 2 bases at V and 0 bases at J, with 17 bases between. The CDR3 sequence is CASSLTGSGLSSYNEQFF. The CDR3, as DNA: TGTGCCAGCAGCTTAACCGGTTCCGGCCTGAGCTCCTACAATGAGCAGTTCTTC.

CDR3 sequence reads: CASSFANVDTEAFF. The CDR3 DNA reads as TGCGCCAGCAGCTTCGCGAACGTGGACACTGAAGCTTTCTTT. The chain is built from TRBV5-1 and TRBJ1-1; D is ambiguous. The CDR3 covers 14 residues. CDR1 and CDR2 (germline): SGHRS, YFSETQ. The germline V and J ends were trimmed by 2 bases and 3 bases, with 11 bases remaining between them.

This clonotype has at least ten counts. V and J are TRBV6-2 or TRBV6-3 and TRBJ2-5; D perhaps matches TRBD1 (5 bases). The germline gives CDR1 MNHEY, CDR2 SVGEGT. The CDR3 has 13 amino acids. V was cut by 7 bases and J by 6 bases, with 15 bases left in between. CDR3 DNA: TGTGCCAGCAACCCGCAGGGAATCAAGACCCAGTACTTC. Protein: CASNPQGIKTQYF.

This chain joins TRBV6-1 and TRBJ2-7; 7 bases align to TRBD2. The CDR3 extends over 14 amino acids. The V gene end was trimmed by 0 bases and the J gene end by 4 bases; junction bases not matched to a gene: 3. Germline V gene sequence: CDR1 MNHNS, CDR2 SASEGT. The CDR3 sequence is CASSEAASGYEQYV. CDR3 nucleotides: TGTGCCAGCAGTGAAGCTGCTAGCGGTTACGAGCAGTACGTC.

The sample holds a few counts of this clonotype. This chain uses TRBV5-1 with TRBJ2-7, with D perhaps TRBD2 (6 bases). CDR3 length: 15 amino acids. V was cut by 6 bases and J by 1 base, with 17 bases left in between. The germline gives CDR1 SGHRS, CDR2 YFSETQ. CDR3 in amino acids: CASTPGSYPSYEQYF. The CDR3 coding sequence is TGCGCCAGCACCCCCGGGAGTTACCCTTCCTACGAGCAGTACTTC.

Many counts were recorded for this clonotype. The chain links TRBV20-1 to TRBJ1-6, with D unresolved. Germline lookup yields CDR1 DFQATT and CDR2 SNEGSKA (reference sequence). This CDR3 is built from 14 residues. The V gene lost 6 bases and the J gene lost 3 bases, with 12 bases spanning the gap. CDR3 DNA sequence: TGCAGTGCCCGGACGGGAGTCTATAATTCACCCCTCCACTTT. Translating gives CSARTGVYNSPLHF.